The 30 T cell receptor beta chains presented below share a single source sample, sequenced in a study of shared clonotypes between healthy human individuals. Assay: immunoSEQ multiplex PCR; the TCRdb copy retains only in-frame clones and omits some. Of 2 million to 2.5 million clones listed, under 95% are singletons. Sequencing was performed on naive CD4+ T cells from PBMCs. Sample subset: CD45RA+ positively selected. The receptors here all came from a young man in good health. Some clones in this sample may be carry-over from other donors' samples.

The chain recombines TRBV18 with TRBJ1-2; TRBD1 matches 9 bases. Germline CDR1 and CDR2: KGHSH and LQKENI. V lost 4 bases to trimming and J lost 6 bases; unmatched junction nucleotides: 6. The CDR3 is 14 residues long. The CDR3 loop reads CASSQGTGRDGYTF. Here the CDR3 DNA reads TGTGCCAGCTCACAAGGGACAGGGAGAGATGGCTACACCTTC.

The chain employs TRBV11-3 and TRBJ2-2; D remains unclear. V shed 5 bases and J shed 7 bases, with 5 bases lying between them. This CDR3 has 11 residues. Germline CDR1 is SGHNT and CDR2 is YENEEA. CDR3 bases: TGTGCCAGCAGCCCAGGCGGGGAGCTGTTTTTT. Protein product: CASSPGGELFF.

This clone showed up just once. The chain is built from TRBV10-3 and TRBJ2-5; D perhaps matches TRBD2 (5 bases). This CDR3 contains 12 residues. V lost 4 bases to trimming and J lost 2 bases, with 5 bases between them. Germline V lookup: CDR1 ENHRY, CDR2 SYGVKD. The DNA of the CDR3 is TGTGCCATCAGTGGACTACAAGAGACCCAGTACTTC. This translates into CAISGLQETQYF.

This chain connects TRBV7-2 to TRBJ2-7, with D unresolved. Germline assignment: CDR1 SGHTA and CDR2 FQGNSA. The CDR3 contains 14 residues. Deletions cut 5 bases from V and 3 bases from J, with 14 bases between. CDR3 DNA: TGTGCCAGCAGCCTCGCCCAAAACGTCTACGAGCAGTACTTC. This encodes CASSLAQNVYEQYF.

This chain joins TRBV28 and TRBJ1-1; D may be TRBD1 (5 bases). Germline V gives CDR1 MDHEN, CDR2 SYDVKM. The V end lost 9 bases, the J end lost 1 base, and 12 bases lay between the germline ends. The CDR3 runs to 13 residues. In DNA, the CDR3 is TGTGCCAGTTTGACAACAGGGAACACTGAAGCTTTCTTT. Amino acid sequence: CASLTTGNTEAFF.

The chain links TRBV6-5 to TRBJ2-2; TRBD2 matches 9 bases. Germline assignment: CDR1 MNHEY and CDR2 SVGAGI. V gave up 5 bases and J gave up 6 bases; unmatched junction bases: 7. This CDR3 has 15 residues. As DNA, the CDR3 is TGTGCCAGCAGTATAGCGGGAGACGATCCCGGGGAGCTGTTTTTT. This codes for CASSIAGDDPGELFF.

CDR3 sequence reads: CSSSGTGRSGEQYF. CDR3 bases: TGCAGCTCTTCGGGGACAGGGCGTAGCGGGGAGCAGTACTTC. The chain uses TRBV29-1 and TRBJ2-7, with 9 positions matching TRBD1. The J segment lost 7 bases and the V segment lost 8 bases, leaving 15 bases of the junction unmatched. The CDR3 sequence is 14 residues long. CDR1 is SQVTM, CDR2 ANQGSEA, per germline.

The chain employs TRBV7-3 and TRBJ2-2; 10 bases align to TRBD1. The V gene end was trimmed by 5 bases and the J gene end by 5 bases; junction bases not matched to a gene: 11. This CDR3 has 17 amino acids. Germline CDR1 is SGHTA and CDR2 is FQGTGA. The CDR3 DNA is TGTGCCAGCAGCCTCCATCCCGGGACAGGGGTTACCGGGGAGCTGTTTTTT. Translated, it gives CASSLHPGTGVTGELFF.

The chain employs TRBV25-1 and TRBJ2-1; D is possibly TRBD2 (6 bases). Germline V lookup: CDR1 MGHDK, CDR2 SYGVNS. This CDR3 comprises 16 residues. The V gene lost 2 bases and the J gene lost 6 bases, with 17 bases spanning the gap. DNA of the CDR3: TGTGCCAGCAGTGAACGCGGGGATGGAGGCGGCAATGAGCAGTTCTTC. It specifies CASSERGDGGGNEQFF. Combining the CDR3 with reference TRBV25-1 and TRBJ2-1 gives the whole variable domain EADIYQTPRYLVIGTGKKITLECSQTMGHDKMYWYQQDPGMELHLIHYSYGVNSTEKGDLSSESTVSRIRTEHFPLTLESARPSHTSQYLCASSERGDGGGNEQFFGPGTRLTVL.

The gene calls are TRBV25-1 and TRBJ2-3; 9 bases match TRBD1. Losses at the gene ends were 2 bases for V and 6 bases for J; bases not matched to a gene: 6. Germline V gene lookup returns CDR1 MGHDK and CDR2 SYGVNS. The CDR3 is made up of 15 amino acids. The CDR3: CASSEPGQGRDTQYF. The CDR3 DNA reads as TGTGCCAGCAGTGAACCGGGACAGGGTCGGGATACGCAGTATTTT.

This chain connects TRBV28 to TRBJ2-1; D is unclear. The V end was cut by 5 bases, the J end by 0 bases, with 8 bases between. CDR3 size: 14 residues. The germline V gene has CDR1 MDHEN and CDR2 SYDVKM. CDR3 loop: CASSLSLSYNEQFF. The CDR3 coding sequence is TGTGCCAGCAGTCTTAGCCTCTCCTACAATGAGCAGTTCTTC.

This clone was recorded only once. The rearrangement joins TRBV10-2 to TRBJ2-7; the match to TRBD1 covers 9 bases. The germline gives CDR1 WSHSY, CDR2 SAAADI. The CDR3 contains 13 residues. V dropped 8 bases and J dropped 4; count of bases not matched to a gene: 6. CDR3 protein: CASARDRAYEQYF. The CDR3, as DNA: TGCGCCAGCGCTCGGGACAGGGCTTACGAGCAGTACTTC.

V and J are TRBV7-2 and TRBJ2-7; tentatively, D is TRBD2 (6 bases). The V and J ends lost 3 bases and 10 bases respectively, with 13 bases between them. The CDR3 runs 12 residues. Germline lookup yields CDR1 SGHTA and CDR2 FQGNSA. CDR3: CASSLGQGGQYF. CDR3 coding DNA: TGTGCCAGCAGCTTGGGGCAGGGAGGCCAGTACTTC.

The V call is TRBV28, the J call TRBJ2-5; TRBD1 agrees at 7 bases. With 3 bases clipped from V and 5 bases from J, the junction kept 3 bases outside the gene matches. The CDR3 has 13 amino acids. Per germline, CDR1 MDHEN and CDR2 SYDVKM. CDR3 loop: CASSFSDRETQYF. The CDR3 DNA follows: TGTGCCAGCAGTTTTTCGGACAGGGAGACCCAGTACTTC.

The gene calls are TRBV10-3 and TRBJ2-7; D remains ambiguous. This CDR3 spans 15 amino acids. The ends were cut back, 4 bases at V and 4 bases at J, with 17 bases in the middle. From germline, CDR1 is ENHRY and CDR2 SYGVKD. CDR3 residues: CAISGAPGLKYEQYF. CDR3 in DNA: TGTGCCATCAGTGGGGCACCGGGCCTTAAGTACGAGCAGTACTTC.

This sequence joins TRBV9 and TRBJ1-2; a possible D gene is TRBD1 (6 bases). The CDR3 is 15 amino acids. V gave up 3 bases and J gave up 2 bases, with 14 bases separating them. The germline V gene has CDR1 SGDLS and CDR2 YYNGEE. CDR3 region: CASSAGGRGNYGYTF. DNA for the CDR3: TGTGCCAGCAGCGCGGGGGGCAGGGGAAACTATGGCTACACCTTC.

The V call is TRBV12-5, the J call TRBJ2-7; D possibly corresponds to TRBD2 (6 bases). The CDR3 loop spans 14 amino acids. V was pared by 4 bases and J by 7 bases, with 17 bases between. Germline V CDR1 and CDR2: LGHNT, FRNRAP. As DNA, the CDR3 is TGTGCTAGTGGTTCCGCCGTGGGAGGTAGAGAGCAGTACTTC. Protein product: CASGSAVGGREQYF.

This chain uses TRBV6-1 with TRBJ1-3, with TRBD1 matching 9 bases. Germline values: CDR1 MNHNS, CDR2 SASEGT. With V trimmed by 7 bases and J by 4 bases, 5 bases remained unmatched. The CDR3 length is 14 residues. DNA for the CDR3: TGTGCCAGCACCCGGGACAGGGAAGGAAACACCATATATTTT. It translates to CASTRDREGNTIYF.

The J gene is TRBJ1-1, the V gene TRBV19; D remains ambiguous. V was shortened by 6 bases and J by 3 bases, with 14 bases between the two germline ends. Germline values: CDR1 LNHDA, CDR2 SQIVND (reference sequence). The CDR3 is 14 residues long. The chain's CDR3 is CASRPWVTDTEAFF. DNA for the CDR3: TGTGCCAGTAGACCTTGGGTAACTGACACTGAAGCTTTCTTT.

The J gene is TRBJ2-1, the V gene TRBV7-3; TRBD2 aligns across 12 bases. Looked up from germline, CDR1 is SGHTA and CDR2 is FQGTGA. The CDR3 consists of 15 residues. V lost 5 bases and J lost 2; bases outside the gene matches: 1. The CDR3 DNA is TGTGCCAGCAGCCGGACTAGCGGGGCCTACAATGAGCAGTTCTTC. This gives the protein CASSRTSGAYNEQFF.

V gene TRBV10-3 combines with J gene TRBJ2-5; 9 nucleotides match TRBD1. The end of the DNA is better explained by TRBJ2-7, so the J call may be wrong. There are 13 residues in the CDR3. Germline V CDR1 and CDR2: ENHRY, SYGVKD. In DNA, the CDR3 is TGTGCCATCACGGGGACAGGGTACGGCGAGCAGTACTTC. This sequence encodes CAITGTGYGEQYF.

This chain links TRBV5-1 with TRBJ2-7; tentative D call: TRBD1 (6 bases). Germline V gene lookup returns CDR1 SGHRS and CDR2 YFSETQ. V was shortened by 7 bases and J by 3 bases, with 14 bases between the two germline ends. The CDR3 totals 13 residues. The CDR3 DNA reads as TGCGCCAGCCGCTCGGAACAGGGCTACGAGCAGTACTTC. Translation: CASRSEQGYEQYF.

A note on this clone: Other DNA sequences in the sample encode the same CDR3. The chain has TRBV5-1 and TRBJ2-3; the D is unclear. V was pared by 0 bases and J by 6 bases, with 8 bases between. The CDR3 length is 13 residues. CDR1 and CDR2 from the germline V gene are SGHRS and YFSETQ. CDR3 sequence: CASSLDTADTQYF. CDR3 bases: TGCGCCAGCAGCTTGGATACTGCGGATACGCAGTATTTT.

The gene calls are TRBV19 and TRBJ1-4; perhaps TRBD1 as D (5 bases). Germline V gene data show CDR1 as LNHDA and CDR2 as SQIVND (reference sequence). The CDR3 length is 13 residues. V was pared by 6 bases and J by 11 bases, with 16 bases between. The CDR3 DNA reads as TGTGCCAGTAGCCCCGTTGGTCGGGGCAAACTGTTTTTT. Amino acids: CASSPVGRGKLFF.

The chain combines TRBV28 with TRBJ2-1; 7 bases are a match to TRBD2. Germline V CDR1 and CDR2: MDHEN, SYDVKM. V lost 5 bases, J lost 0 bases, and 4 bases stayed unmatched. CDR3 length: 15 residues. The CDR3 spells CASSVPSGSYNEQFF. The CDR3 DNA sequence: TGTGCCAGCAGTGTCCCTAGCGGCTCCTACAATGAGCAGTTCTTC.

This clone was found a few times. The CDR3 is CASSSRPNTEAFF. CDR3 DNA sequence: TGTGCCAGCAGCTCCCGACCGAACACTGAAGCTTTCTTT. This chain connects TRBV7-8 to TRBJ1-1; D gene unclear. The length of the CDR3 is 13 residues. The germline CDR1 and CDR2 sequences are SGHVS and FQNEAQ. V lost 4 bases to trimming and J lost 1 base, with 7 bases between them.

The chain recombines TRBV11-2 with TRBJ2-5; 10 nucleotides agree with TRBD2. Germline V gene sequence: CDR1 SGHAT, CDR2 FQNNGV. This CDR3 is 17 amino acids long. The junction had 12 bases not matched to a gene; V was cut back by 1 base and J by 7 bases. This CDR3 reads CASSLVVRSGGSGTQYF. The CDR3 DNA sequence: TGTGCCAGCAGCTTAGTCGTTCGTAGCGGGGGGTCGGGGACCCAGTACTTC.

As concerns this clone: The sample contains more than one DNA sequence encoding this CDR3. CDR3 loop: CASSPRPRGVYEQYF. The CDR3 DNA reads as TGTGCCAGCAGCCCACGACCGCGGGGCGTCTACGAGCAGTACTTC. The chain links TRBV28 to TRBJ2-7; D perhaps matches TRBD2 (6 bases). Trimming pared 6 bases from V and 3 bases from J, leaving 18 bases between. Germline V gene lookup returns CDR1 MDHEN and CDR2 SYDVKM. This CDR3 comprises 15 residues.

This clone was seen a handful of times. The chain recombines TRBV7-2 with TRBJ1-2; D is undetermined. The CDR3 runs 14 residues. The germline V and J ends were trimmed by 5 bases and 0 bases, with 10 bases remaining between them. Looked up from germline, CDR1 is SGHTA and CDR2 is FQGNSA. The chain's CDR3 is CASSPLGANYGYTF. CDR3 in DNA: TGTGCCAGCAGCCCCCTTGGCGCTAACTATGGCTACACCTTC.

In its sample, this clone was seen once. V is TRBV7-3 and J is TRBJ1-2; 7 positions agree with TRBD1. Per germline, CDR1 SGHTA and CDR2 FQGTGA. V lost 3 bases, J lost 5 bases, and 6 bases stayed unmatched. CDR3 size: 14 residues. CDR3 amino acids: CASSFPGQLYGYTF. In nucleotides, the CDR3 is TGTGCCAGCAGCTTTCCGGGACAGCTTTATGGCTACACCTTC.